The T cell receptor (beta chain) described here comes from a study of blood T cells in healthy people across ages. In the case of this clonotype: A junction end diverges from the germline sequence, so it may reflect a read error.

Germline values: CDR1 SEHNR, CDR2 FQNEAQ (reference sequence). The CDR3 has 18 amino acids. Caucasian individuals from Russia who were healthy and aged about 6 to 95 acted as donors. Primers used in a second PCR of roughly 6 to 12 cycles were a sample-barcoded 5' primer and a J-beta primer mix. Using its own MiXCR run on the 5' RACE reads, TCRdb lists one record per CDR3 protein. The table has 600,000 to 1,000,000 distinct CDR3 sequences, more than 20% seen once. The same sample was also studied in work on T cells of mothers and their children. That paper states: Reads recorded for TCR beta CDR3 numbered over 9 million per mother and approximately 2.9 million per child. Related pairs of mothers and children showed slightly higher, non-significant overlap versus unrelated pairs.

This chain joins TRBV7-9 and TRBJ2-5, with D possibly being TRBD1 (6 bases). The J call is uncertain, as TRBJ2-7 better fits the DNA end. The sequenced sample consisted of blood. The receptor's source is a boy aged 5-17 years in good health. The CDR3 nucleotides are TGTGCCAGCGGCTTAGGCTCAGGGGCTGGTTTGCCCGGGTACGAGCAGTACTTC. This translates into CASGLGSGAGLPGYEQYF.